These 9 T cell receptor beta chains were all obtained from the same sample, sequenced in a study of T cells after yellow fever vaccination. TCRdb fed the 5' RACE reads into MiXCR, producing one record per CDR3 protein. The sample shows 500,000 to 700,000 distinct CDR3 sequences, less than 20% of them seen only once. Sequenced material: PBMCs, taken 15 days after the yellow fever booster vaccination. The receptors here all came from a man aged 25-45 years who received the YFV17D yellow fever vaccine.

This clonotype showed up many times. This rearrangement joins TRBV12-3 or TRBV12-4 to TRBJ2-1; no clear D gene. Deletions cut 6 bases from V and 7 bases from J, with 7 bases between. The CDR3 is 11 amino acids. As DNA, the CDR3 is TGTGCCAGCAGCTTTATTAATGAGCAGTTCTTC. Protein sequence: CASSFINEQFF.

This clonotype was seen repeatedly, ten times or more. The DNA of the CDR3 is TGCAGTCTAGCGGGAGGAGGCACAGATACGCAGTATTTT. It translates to CSLAGGGTDTQYF. V and J are TRBV20-1 and TRBJ2-3, with 11 bases that match TRBD2. J lost 1 base, V lost 8 bases, and 2 bases had no gene match. Germline V gives CDR1 DFQATT, CDR2 SNEGSKA (reference sequence). The length of the CDR3 is 13 residues.

This clonotype was found a few times. This chain uses TRBV28 with TRBJ2-4; D call uncertain. This CDR3 is built from 13 residues. V lost 7 bases to trimming and J lost 0 bases, with 7 bases between them. Germline CDR1 and CDR2: MDHEN and SYDVKM. The CDR3 region is CASKVGAKNIQYF. CDR3 DNA: TGTGCCAGCAAGGTGGGAGCCAAAAACATTCAGTACTTC.

The chain is built from TRBV25-1 and TRBJ2-3; the match to TRBD1 covers 8 bases. Trimming took 8 bases from V and 6 from J; bases not matched to a gene: 13. CDR3 length: 15 amino acids. Germline values: CDR1 MGHDK, CDR2 SYGVNS. The CDR3 DNA reads TGTGCCAGCTCCTGGGGTCGGACAGGGTCCGATACGCAGTATTTT. This sequence encodes CASSWGRTGSDTQYF.

The chain has TRBV5-1 and TRBJ1-2; D not certain. The ends were cut back, 0 bases at V and 7 bases at J, with 13 bases in the middle. The CDR3 loop spans 14 amino acids. The germline V gene has CDR1 SGHRS and CDR2 YFSETQ. DNA for the CDR3: TGCGCCAGCAGCTTGGCCGCGGAGGGCGGTGGCTACACCTTC. Protein: CASSLAAEGGGYTF. Full variable domain (outside the CDR3, taken from reference TRBV5-1 and TRBJ1-2): KAGVTQTPRYLIKTRGQQVTLSCSPISGHRSVSWYQQTPGQGLQFLFEYFSETQRNKGNFPGRFSGRQFSNSRSEMNVSTLELGDSALYLCASSLAAEGGGYTFGSGTRLTVV.

A few counts support this clonotype. The DNA of the CDR3 is TGCAGTGCCCATACAGCGGGAGCTTACGAGCAGTACTTC. Its protein product is CSAHTAGAYEQYF. The rearrangement links TRBV20-1 to TRBJ2-7, with 8 nucleotides matching TRBD2. V lost 6 bases and J lost 4; bases outside the gene matches: 8. The CDR3 runs 13 residues. CDR1 is DFQATT, CDR2 SNEGSKA, per germline (reference sequence).

This clonotype has a handful of counts. The V gene is TRBV30, the J gene TRBJ1-4, with D possibly TRBD1 on 6 matching bases. Trimming shortened V by 3 bases and J by 7 bases, and 9 bases separated the two germline ends. The CDR3 is 12 residues long. Germline V gene sequence: CDR1 GTSNPN, CDR2 SVGIG (reference sequence). The CDR3 is CAWRMDSEKLFF. CDR3 coding DNA: TGTGCCTGGAGAATGGACAGTGAAAAACTGTTTTTT.

In this sample, this clonotype turned up a few times. The chain has TRBV5-1 and TRBJ2-5, with 8 bases identical to TRBD1. Germline values: CDR1 SGHRS, CDR2 YFSETQ. The CDR3 has 16 residues. V gave up 5 bases and J gave up 2 bases; unmatched junction bases: 11. The CDR3 region has the DNA TGCGCCAGCAGGGGGGCCGGGACAGGAAAACAAGAGACCCAGTACTTC. Translation: CASRGAGTGKQETQYF. Based on the CDR3 plus reference TRBV5-1 and TRBJ2-5, the full variable domain is KAGVTQTPRYLIKTRGQQVTLSCSPISGHRSVSWYQQTPGQGLQFLFEYFSETQRNKGNFPGRFSGRQFSNSRSEMNVSTLELGDSALYLCASRGAGTGKQETQYFGPGTRLLVL.

V is TRBV3-1 and J is TRBJ2-5; D not resolved. This CDR3 comprises 14 residues. Germline values: CDR1 LGHDT, CDR2 YNNKEL (reference sequence). The germline V and J ends were trimmed by 0 bases and 5 bases, with 10 bases remaining between them. CDR3 nucleotide sequence: TGTGCCAGCAGCCAAGATGTTGGAAGGGAGACCCAGTACTTC. Translation gives CASSQDVGRETQYF.